One sample yielded the 10 T cell receptor beta chains listed below, sequenced in a study of blood T cells in healthy people across ages. Sample-barcoded 5' priming and a J-beta primer mix drove a second PCR of about 7 to 12 cycles. TCRdb independently ran MiXCR on the 5' RACE reads; one entry per CDR3 protein. The data show about 570,000 distinct CDR3 sequences, roughly a quarter seen once. Sequencing was carried out using blood. Receptor source: a woman in her 70s in good health.

The chain joins TRBV5-1 to TRBJ2-3; D remains ambiguous. CDR3 length equals 13 residues. The V gene's germline CDR1 is SGHRS and CDR2 YFSETQ. V was clipped by 2 bases and J by 8 bases, with 12 bases between them. CDR3 in amino acids: CASSFGSPGTQYF. Written as DNA, the CDR3 is TGCGCCAGCAGCTTTGGGTCCCCAGGTACGCAGTATTTT. Variable domain in full (rest from reference TRBV5-1 and TRBJ2-3): KAGVTQTPRYLIKTRGQQVTLSCSPISGHRSVSWYQQTPGQGLQFLFEYFSETQRNKGNFPGRFSGRQFSNSRSEMNVSTLELGDSALYLCASSFGSPGTQYFGPGTRLTVL.

In its sample, this clonotype was seen a few times. V usage is TRBV5-1 and J usage is TRBJ2-5; D is unclear. V lost 4 bases and J 3 bases, leaving 16 bases between the germline ends. Germline-derived CDR1 and CDR2 are SGHRS and YFSETQ. The length of the CDR3 is 15 residues. The CDR3 bases are TGCGCCAGCAGCGTTTTACCGGGCCAGGAAGAGACCCAGTACTTC. It codes for CASSVLPGQEETQYF. The full variable domain, in which reference TRBV5-1 and TRBJ2-5 provide the parts outside the CDR3, is KAGVTQTPRYLIKTRGQQVTLSCSPISGHRSVSWYQQTPGQGLQFLFEYFSETQRNKGNFPGRFSGRQFSNSRSEMNVSTLELGDSALYLCASSVLPGQEETQYFGPGTRLLVL.

This clonotype came up a few times. The V call is TRBV29-1, the J call TRBJ1-4, with D uncertain. The germline gives CDR1 SQVTM, CDR2 ANQGSEA. The CDR3 runs to 12 residues. Trimming stripped 7 bases from V and 8 bases from J, with 14 bases between. The CDR3 spells CSAGGVGEKLFF. The CDR3 DNA is TGCAGCGCCGGCGGGGTAGGCGAAAAACTGTTTTTT.

This chain links TRBV4-1 with TRBJ1-4; 8 bases agree with TRBD1. This CDR3 is 17 amino acids long. After removal of 3 bases from V and 5 bases from J, the junction contained 11 bases not matched to a gene. Germline V gene data show CDR1 as MGHRA and CDR2 as YSYEKL. The chain's CDR3 is CASSQPRGGTGNEKLFF. The CDR3 nucleotides read TGCGCCAGCAGCCAGCCAAGGGGCGGGACAGGCAATGAAAAACTGTTTTTT.

This clonotype was counted between two and nine times. The J gene is TRBJ2-4, the V gene TRBV2; 9 nucleotides agree with TRBD1. V dropped 5 bases and J dropped 6; count of bases not matched to a gene: 2. The CDR3 sequence is 13 residues long. Germline CDR1 is SNHLY and CDR2 is FYNNEI. The DNA for the CDR3 is TGTGCCAGCAGTCCGGACAGGGGAAACATTCAGTACTTC. It translates to CASSPDRGNIQYF.

This clonotype has just a few counts. The CDR3 DNA reads TGCGCCAGCAGCCAGCAACAGGTTAGAGGGCCTGGGGCCAACGTCCTGACTTTC. Translated, it gives CASSQQQVRGPGANVLTF. This rearrangement joins TRBV4-3 to TRBJ2-6; D might be TRBD1 or TRBD2, each matching 5 bases. Deletions cut 3 bases from V and 2 bases from J, with 17 bases between. This CDR3 has 18 amino acids. CDR1 and CDR2 (germline): LGHNA, YSLEER.

The table lists this clonotype with a few counts. This chain connects TRBV15 to TRBJ2-3, with D possibly TRBD2 on 6 matching bases. The CDR3 consists of 17 residues. The V gene's germline CDR1 is LNHNV and CDR2 YYDKDF (reference sequence). Deletions cut 1 base from V and 3 bases from J, with 17 bases between. This CDR3 reads CATSRGLEVGTTDTQYF. CDR3 coding DNA: TGTGCCACCAGCAGAGGACTAGAGGTCGGGACTACAGATACGCAGTATTTT.

The gene calls are TRBV7-2 and TRBJ2-3; D remains unclear. This CDR3 is built from 14 residues. The ends were cut back, 5 bases at V and 4 bases at J, with 13 bases in the middle. Germline lookup yields CDR1 SGHTA and CDR2 FQGNSA. The CDR3 DNA reads as TGTGCCAGCAGCCCCCGCGAGCTGGCAGATACGCAGTATTTT. As protein: CASSPRELADTQYF.

This clonotype was recorded a few times. The chain employs TRBV20-1 and TRBJ2-1, with D uncertain. Germline V gene sequence: CDR1 DFQATT, CDR2 SNEGSKA (reference sequence). V lost 2 bases and J 7 bases, leaving 9 bases between the germline ends. The CDR3 is 12 residues long. The DNA for the CDR3 is TGCAGTGCTAGATTAACGGAGAATGAGCAGTTCTTC. This encodes CSARLTENEQFF.

The chain links TRBV6-6 to TRBJ2-5, with 11 bases aligning to TRBD1. The J call may be in error: the DNA end matches TRBJ2-7 better. The CDR3 has 16 amino acids. The germline gives CDR1 MNHNY, CDR2 SVGAGI (reference sequence). The CDR3 DNA follows: TGTGCCAGCAGTACCCTACCGGGACAGGGGGCCTACGAGCAGTACTTC. Translated, it gives CASSTLPGQGAYEQYF.